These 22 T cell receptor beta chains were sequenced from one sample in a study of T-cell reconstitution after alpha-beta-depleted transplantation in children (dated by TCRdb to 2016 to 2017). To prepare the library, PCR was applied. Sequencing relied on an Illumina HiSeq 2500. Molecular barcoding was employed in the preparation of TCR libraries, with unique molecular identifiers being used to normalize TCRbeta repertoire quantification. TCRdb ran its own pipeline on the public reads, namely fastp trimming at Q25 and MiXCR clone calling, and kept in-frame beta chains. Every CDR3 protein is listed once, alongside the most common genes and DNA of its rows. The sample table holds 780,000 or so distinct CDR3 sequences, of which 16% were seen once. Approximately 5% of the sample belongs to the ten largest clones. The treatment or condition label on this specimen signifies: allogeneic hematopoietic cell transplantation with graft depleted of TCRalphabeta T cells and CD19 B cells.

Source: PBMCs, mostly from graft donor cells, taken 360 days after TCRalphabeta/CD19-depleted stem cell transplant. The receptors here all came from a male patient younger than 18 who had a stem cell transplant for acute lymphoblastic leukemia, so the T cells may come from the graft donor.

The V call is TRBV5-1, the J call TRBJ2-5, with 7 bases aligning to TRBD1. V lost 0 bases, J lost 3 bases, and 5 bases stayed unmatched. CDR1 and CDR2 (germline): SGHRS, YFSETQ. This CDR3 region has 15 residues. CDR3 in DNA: TGCGCCAGCAGCTTGGCCACGGGGACAGAAGAGACCCAGTACTTC. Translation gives CASSLATGTEETQYF.

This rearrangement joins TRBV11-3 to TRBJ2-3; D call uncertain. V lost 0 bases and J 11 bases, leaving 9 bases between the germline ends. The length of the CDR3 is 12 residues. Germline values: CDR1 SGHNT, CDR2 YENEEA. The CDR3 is CASSLDSRKQYF. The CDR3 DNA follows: TGTGCCAGCAGCTTAGATTCCAGGAAGCAGTATTTT.

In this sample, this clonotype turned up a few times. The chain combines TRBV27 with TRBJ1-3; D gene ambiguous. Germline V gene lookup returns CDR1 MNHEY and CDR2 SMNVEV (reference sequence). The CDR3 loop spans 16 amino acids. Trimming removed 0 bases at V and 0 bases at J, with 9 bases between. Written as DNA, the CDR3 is TGTGCCAGCAGTTTATCGCATAGGATCTCTGGAAACACCATATATTTT. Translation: CASSLSHRISGNTIYF.

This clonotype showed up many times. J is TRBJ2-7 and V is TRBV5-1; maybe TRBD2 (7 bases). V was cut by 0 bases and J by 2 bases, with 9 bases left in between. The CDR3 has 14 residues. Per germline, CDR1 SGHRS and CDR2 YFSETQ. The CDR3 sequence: CASSLVRGPYEQYF. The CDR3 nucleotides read TGCGCCAGCAGCTTGGTGCGGGGGCCCTACGAGCAGTACTTC.

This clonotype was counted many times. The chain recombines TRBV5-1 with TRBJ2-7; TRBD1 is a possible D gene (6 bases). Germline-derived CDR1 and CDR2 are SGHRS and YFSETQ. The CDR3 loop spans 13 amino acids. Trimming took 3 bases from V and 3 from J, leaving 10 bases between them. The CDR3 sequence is CASSYGQLYEQYF. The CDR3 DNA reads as TGCGCCAGCAGCTACGGACAGCTCTACGAGCAGTACTTC.

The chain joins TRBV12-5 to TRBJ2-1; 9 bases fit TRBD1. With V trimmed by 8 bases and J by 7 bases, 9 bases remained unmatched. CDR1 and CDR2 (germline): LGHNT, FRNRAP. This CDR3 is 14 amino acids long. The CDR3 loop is CASLGTGYRNEQFF. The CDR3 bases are TGTGCTAGTTTAGGGACAGGGTATAGAAATGAGCAGTTCTTC.

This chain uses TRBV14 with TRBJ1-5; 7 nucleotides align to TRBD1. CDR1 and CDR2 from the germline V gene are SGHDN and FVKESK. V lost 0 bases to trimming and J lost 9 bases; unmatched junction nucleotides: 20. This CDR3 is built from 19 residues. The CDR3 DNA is TGTGCCAGCAGCCAAGAGGAGACAGGGTTCCAAGGTGAGGGGTCGCCCCAGCATTTT. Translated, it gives CASSQEETGFQGEGSPQHF.

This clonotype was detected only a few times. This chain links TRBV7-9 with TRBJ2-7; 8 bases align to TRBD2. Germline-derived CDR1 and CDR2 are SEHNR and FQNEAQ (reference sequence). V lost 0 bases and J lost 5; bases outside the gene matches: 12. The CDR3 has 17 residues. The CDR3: CASSLALTSGSSHEQYF. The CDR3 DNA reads TGTGCCAGCAGCTTAGCGCTAACCAGCGGGAGTTCCCACGAGCAGTACTTC.

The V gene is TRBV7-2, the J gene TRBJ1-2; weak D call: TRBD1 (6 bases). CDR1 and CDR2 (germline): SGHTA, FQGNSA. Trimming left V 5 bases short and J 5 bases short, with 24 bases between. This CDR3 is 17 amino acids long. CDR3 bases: TGTGCCAGCAGCATTGGTTCAGGGGTCCTACGGGGTTATGGCTACACCTTC. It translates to CASSIGSGVLRGYGYTF.

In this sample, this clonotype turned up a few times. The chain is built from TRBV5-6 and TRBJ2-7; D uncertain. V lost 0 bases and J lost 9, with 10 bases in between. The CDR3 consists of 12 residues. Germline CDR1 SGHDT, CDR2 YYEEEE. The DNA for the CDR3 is TGTGCCAGCAGCTTGGGTCCTTCCGGGCAGTACTTC. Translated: CASSLGPSGQYF.

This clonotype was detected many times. DNA for the CDR3: TGCGCCAGCAGCTTTACAGGGGCCGAGGACGCGAACACCGGGGAGCTGTTTTTT. This encodes CASSFTGAEDANTGELFF. This chain uses TRBV5-1 with TRBJ2-2; TRBD1 matches at 7 bases. The V and J ends lost 2 bases and 0 bases, in that order; junction bases with no gene match: 10. The CDR3 is 18 amino acids. Germline-derived CDR1 and CDR2 are SGHRS and YFSETQ.

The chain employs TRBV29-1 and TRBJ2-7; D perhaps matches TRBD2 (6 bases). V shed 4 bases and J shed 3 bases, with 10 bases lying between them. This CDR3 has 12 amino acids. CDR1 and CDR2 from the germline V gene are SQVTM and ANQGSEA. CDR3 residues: CSVATTSYEQYF. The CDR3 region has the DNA TGCAGCGTTGCAACGACTAGCTACGAGCAGTACTTC.

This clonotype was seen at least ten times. The CDR3 DNA reads as TGTGCCATCAGGGGACAGGGGATAAGTGGAAACACCATATATTTT. Its protein is CAIRGQGISGNTIYF. J is TRBJ1-3 and V is TRBV10-3; 10 positions agree with TRBD1. The CDR3 totals 15 residues. Germline CDR1 is ENHRY and CDR2 is SYGVKD. V lost 6 bases to trimming and J lost 3 bases; unmatched junction nucleotides: 5.

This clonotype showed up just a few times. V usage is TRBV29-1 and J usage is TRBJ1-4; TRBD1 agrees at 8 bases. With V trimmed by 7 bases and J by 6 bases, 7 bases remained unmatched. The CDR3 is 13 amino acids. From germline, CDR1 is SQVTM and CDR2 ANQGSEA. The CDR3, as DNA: TGCAGCGCCCGGACAGGGAGGGATGAAAAACTGTTTTTT. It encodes CSARTGRDEKLFF. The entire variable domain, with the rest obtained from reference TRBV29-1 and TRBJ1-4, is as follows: SAVISQKPSRDICQRGTSLTIQCQVDSQVTMMFWYRQQPGQSLTLIATANQGSEATYESGFVIDKFPISRPNLTFSTLTVSNMSPEDSSIYLCSARTGRDEKLFFGSGTQLSVL.

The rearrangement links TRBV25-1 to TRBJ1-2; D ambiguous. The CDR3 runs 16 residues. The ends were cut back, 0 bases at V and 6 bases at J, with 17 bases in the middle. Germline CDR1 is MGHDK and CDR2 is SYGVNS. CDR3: CASSEYGSGDRDGYTF. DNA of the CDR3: TGTGCCAGCAGTGAATATGGGTCGGGCGATAGGGATGGCTACACCTTC.

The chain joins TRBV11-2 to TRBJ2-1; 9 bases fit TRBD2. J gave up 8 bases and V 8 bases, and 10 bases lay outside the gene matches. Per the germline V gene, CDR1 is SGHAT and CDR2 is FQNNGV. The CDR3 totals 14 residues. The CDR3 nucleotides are TGTGCCAGCGCCTCCTCCGCGGGAGGGTATGAGCAGTTCTTC. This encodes CASASSAGGYEQFF.

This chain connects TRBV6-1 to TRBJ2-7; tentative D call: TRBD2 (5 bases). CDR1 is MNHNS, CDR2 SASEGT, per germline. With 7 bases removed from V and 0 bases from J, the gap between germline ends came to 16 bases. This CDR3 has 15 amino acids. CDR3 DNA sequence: TGTGCCAGCATTCGAGAGCGGAGTTACTCCTACGAGCAGTACTTC. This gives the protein CASIRERSYSYEQYF.

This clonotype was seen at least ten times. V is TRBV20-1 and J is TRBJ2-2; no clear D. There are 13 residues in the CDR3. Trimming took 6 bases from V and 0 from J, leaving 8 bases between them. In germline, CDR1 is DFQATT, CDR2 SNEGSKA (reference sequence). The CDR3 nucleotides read TGCAGTGCGCGCCCCGCGAACACCGGGGAGCTGTTTTTT. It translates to CSARPANTGELFF.

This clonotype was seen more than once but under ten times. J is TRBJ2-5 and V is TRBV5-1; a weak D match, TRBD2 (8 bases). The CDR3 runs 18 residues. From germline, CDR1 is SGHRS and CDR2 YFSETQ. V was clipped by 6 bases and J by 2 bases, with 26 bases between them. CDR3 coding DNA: TGCGCCAGCATCCTCGGACAGGCGGGAGGAAAGAATCAAGAGACCCAGTACTTC. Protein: CASILGQAGGKNQETQYF.

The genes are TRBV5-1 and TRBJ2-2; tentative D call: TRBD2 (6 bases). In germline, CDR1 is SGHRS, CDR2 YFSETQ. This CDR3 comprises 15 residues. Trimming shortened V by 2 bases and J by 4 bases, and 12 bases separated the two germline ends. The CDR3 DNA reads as TGCGCCAGCAGCTTATCGGACTATCCCACCGGGGAGCTGTTTTTT. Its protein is CASSLSDYPTGELFF.

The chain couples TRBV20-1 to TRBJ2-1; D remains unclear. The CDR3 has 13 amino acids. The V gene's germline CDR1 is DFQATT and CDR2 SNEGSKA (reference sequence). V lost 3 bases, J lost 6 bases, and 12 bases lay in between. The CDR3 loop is CSARYGPRNEQFF. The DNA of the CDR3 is TGCAGTGCTAGGTACGGGCCGCGCAATGAGCAGTTCTTC.

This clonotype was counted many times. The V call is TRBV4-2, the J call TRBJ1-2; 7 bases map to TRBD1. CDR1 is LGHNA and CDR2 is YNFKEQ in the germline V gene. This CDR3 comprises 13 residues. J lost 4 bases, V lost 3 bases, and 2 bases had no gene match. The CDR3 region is CASSQDRSYGYTF. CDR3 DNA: TGTGCCAGCAGCCAGGACAGGTCCTATGGCTACACCTTC.